This passage covers 3 T cell receptor beta chains from one sample sequenced in a study of T cell responses to AZD1222 COVID-19 vaccine. Repertoires were generated with immunoSEQ multiplex PCR, while TCRdb's copy carries only in-frame clones and drops some. The sample contains 100,000 or so clones, about 86% of which appear only once. Source: peripheral blood, taken on day 0 of AZD1222 vaccination. All receptors come from an adult in good health.

In this sample, this clone turned up many times. This chain uses TRBV3-1 (or the pseudogene TRBV3-2) with TRBJ1-2; D might be TRBD1 (5 bases). The CDR3 sequence is 17 residues long. Germline-derived CDR1 and CDR2 are LGHDT and YNNKEL (reference sequence). The V end lost 5 bases, the J end lost 0 bases, and 19 bases lay between the germline ends. The CDR3: CASSAKAGPCPNYGYTF. The CDR3 DNA reads TGTGCCAGCAGCGCCAAGGCGGGGCCCTGTCCTAACTATGGCTACACCTTC.

This clone was observed once. The chain recombines TRBV4-3 with TRBJ1-4; a weak D match, TRBD1 (5 bases). The V end was cut by 3 bases, the J end by 6 bases, with 8 bases between. Germline V gene data show CDR1 as LGHNA and CDR2 as YSLEER. This CDR3 has 13 residues. This CDR3 reads CASSQTADEKLFF. The CDR3 region has the DNA TGCGCCAGCAGCCAGACAGCCGATGAAAAACTGTTTTTT.

The chain links TRBV7-3 to TRBJ1-1; TRBD1 agrees at 8 bases. This CDR3 has 14 amino acids. Looked up from germline, CDR1 is SGHTA and CDR2 is FQGTGA. Losses at the gene ends were 5 bases for V and 4 bases for J; bases not matched to a gene: 6. The CDR3 region is CASSLEGTGTEAFF. DNA of the CDR3: TGTGCCAGCAGCCTCGAGGGGACAGGCACTGAAGCTTTCTTT.